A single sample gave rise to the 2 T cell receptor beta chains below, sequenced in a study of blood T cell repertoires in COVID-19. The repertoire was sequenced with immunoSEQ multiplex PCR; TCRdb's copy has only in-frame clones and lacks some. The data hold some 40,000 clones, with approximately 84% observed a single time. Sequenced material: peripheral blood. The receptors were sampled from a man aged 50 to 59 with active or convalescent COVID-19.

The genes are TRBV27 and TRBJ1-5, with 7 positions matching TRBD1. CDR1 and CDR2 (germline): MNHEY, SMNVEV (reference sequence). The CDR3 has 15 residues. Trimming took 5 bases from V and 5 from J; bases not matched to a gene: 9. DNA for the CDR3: TGTGCCAGCAGTACTACCGGGACAGATCATCAGCCCCAGCATTTT. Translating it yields CASSTTGTDHQPQHF.

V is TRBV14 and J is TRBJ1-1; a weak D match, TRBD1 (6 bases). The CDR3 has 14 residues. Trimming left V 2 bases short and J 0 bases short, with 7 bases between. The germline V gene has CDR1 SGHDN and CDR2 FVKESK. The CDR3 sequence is CASSQTGMNTEAFF. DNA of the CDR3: TGTGCCAGCAGCCAAACAGGGATGAACACTGAAGCTTTCTTT. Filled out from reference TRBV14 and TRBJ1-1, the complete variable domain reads EAGVTQFPSHSVIEKGQTVTLRCDPISGHDNLYWYRRVMGKEIKFLLHFVKESKQDESGMPNNRFLAERTGGTYSTLKVQPAELEDSGVYFCASSQTGMNTEAFFGQGTRLTVV.